This is a list of T cell receptor beta chains from one sample in a study of T cell repertoires in cytomegalovirus infection. TCRdb independently ran MiXCR on the reads; one entry per CDR3 protein. The data show about 920,000 distinct CDR3 sequences, under 40% seen once. Their recognized antigens are unknown. Sequencing was performed on cultured CD8+ T cells from PBMCs, taken from culture after CMV antigen stimulation. The receptors shown here come from a human donor in good health (CMV status not recorded). Some clones in this sample may be carry-over from other donors' samples. CDR3s leave out the opening cysteine and the closing phenylalanine or tryptophan. Each record gives: V gene, clone size, J gene, CDR3 protein. A clone size is listed for some rows: how often the clone was seen (once, few, many), or a class if it is expanded.

v_call: TRBV4-1; clone_size: -; j_call: TRBJ1-2; cdr3_aa: ASSPRDGAAYGYT
v_call: TRBV7-2; clone_size: -; j_call: TRBJ1-2; cdr3_aa: ASSLEHLAGDGYT
v_call: TRBV7-6; clone_size: -; j_call: TRBJ2-2; cdr3_aa: ASSYTGGADTGELF
v_call: TRBV6-1; clone_size: few; j_call: TRBJ2-5; cdr3_aa: ASSEWTGRETQY
v_call: TRBV7-8; clone_size: few; j_call: TRBJ2-3; cdr3_aa: ASTKQIRGDTQY
v_call: TRBV7-6; clone_size: few; j_call: TRBJ2-5; cdr3_aa: ASSLDPGGPKKETQY
v_call: TRBV6-2/TRBV6-3; clone_size: -; j_call: TRBJ1-1; cdr3_aa: ASSWLQAGDTEAF
v_call: TRBV20-1; clone_size: few; j_call: TRBJ2-1; cdr3_aa: SAFERGGSRHEQF
v_call: TRBV12-3/TRBV12-4; clone_size: few; j_call: TRBJ1-2; cdr3_aa: ASSWGGDGYT
v_call: TRBV10-3; clone_size: few; j_call: TRBJ2-1; cdr3_aa: AIQSYGTSAGWEQF
v_call: TRBV10-3; clone_size: -; j_call: TRBJ2-1; cdr3_aa: AIIQLERGGSLKSYNEQF
v_call: TRBV7-6; clone_size: many; j_call: TRBJ1-1; cdr3_aa: ASSINTGPNTEAF
v_call: TRBV9; clone_size: -; j_call: TRBJ2-5; cdr3_aa: ASSVEGPQETQY
v_call: TRBV27; clone_size: -; j_call: TRBJ2-7; cdr3_aa: ASSLWGQGASYEQY
v_call: TRBV6-8; clone_size: -; j_call: TRBJ1-5; cdr3_aa: ASSYGSFQPQH
v_call: TRBV5-6; clone_size: -; j_call: TRBJ1-5; cdr3_aa: ASSRSRARNQPQH
v_call: TRBV6-5; clone_size: -; j_call: TRBJ2-4; cdr3_aa: ASSYEGWAAKNIQY
v_call: TRBV4-1; clone_size: -; j_call: TRBJ2-2; cdr3_aa: ASRGLAGGRNTGEPF
v_call: TRBV7-9; clone_size: few; j_call: TRBJ1-4; cdr3_aa: ASSLGVRKLF
v_call: TRBV7-9; clone_size: -; j_call: TRBJ2-1; cdr3_aa: ASSFAGQGAYNEQF
v_call: TRBV2; clone_size: -; j_call: TRBJ1-2; cdr3_aa: ASSGGREGANYGYT
v_call: TRBV7-2; clone_size: many; j_call: TRBJ2-7; cdr3_aa: ASSHPLAGGRYEQY
v_call: TRBV12-3/TRBV12-4; clone_size: many; j_call: TRBJ2-5; cdr3_aa: ASSFPLAGAETQY
v_call: TRBV7-2; clone_size: many; j_call: TRBJ2-3; cdr3_aa: ASSLEGGLPDTQY
v_call: TRBV12-3/TRBV12-4; clone_size: -; j_call: TRBJ2-1; cdr3_aa: ASSLGQGLYYNEQF
v_call: TRBV6-5; clone_size: many; j_call: TRBJ1-1; cdr3_aa: ASSYSREYTEAF
v_call: TRBV20-1; clone_size: -; j_call: TRBJ2-1; cdr3_aa: SARGWGASYNEQF
v_call: TRBV2; clone_size: -; j_call: TRBJ2-3; cdr3_aa: ATRTGTDTQY
v_call: TRBV7-9; clone_size: few; j_call: TRBJ1-1; cdr3_aa: ASSFSGTGGTEAF
v_call: TRBV12-3/TRBV12-4; clone_size: -; j_call: TRBJ2-5; cdr3_aa: ASSSPRPGEQETQY
v_call: TRBV14; clone_size: once; j_call: TRBJ1-2; cdr3_aa: ASSQDTGTAVNYGYT
v_call: TRBV5-4; clone_size: few; j_call: TRBJ1-1; cdr3_aa: ASKTGDTEAF
v_call: TRBV6-2/TRBV6-3; clone_size: few; j_call: TRBJ1-1; cdr3_aa: ASSKGQQLMNTEAF
v_call: TRBV19; clone_size: few; j_call: TRBJ2-1; cdr3_aa: ASSIAGRNNEQF
v_call: TRBV6-5; clone_size: few; j_call: TRBJ2-1; cdr3_aa: ASSYSLLTTSGDEQF
v_call: TRBV3-1; clone_size: -; j_call: TRBJ2-1; cdr3_aa: ASSPPGIDEQF
v_call: TRBV11-3; clone_size: -; j_call: TRBJ2-1; cdr3_aa: ASSSFMGLEDDNEQF
v_call: TRBV12-3/TRBV12-4; clone_size: -; j_call: TRBJ1-1; cdr3_aa: ASRPTDNTEAF
v_call: TRBV7-9; clone_size: many; j_call: TRBJ1-1; cdr3_aa: ASSLKGTGVGFTEAF
v_call: TRBV4-2; clone_size: few; j_call: TRBJ1-2; cdr3_aa: ASSQDREDGYT
v_call: TRBV20-1; clone_size: few; j_call: TRBJ2-1; cdr3_aa: SAPGAYNEQF
v_call: TRBV27; clone_size: -; j_call: TRBJ1-1; cdr3_aa: ASSLSRWNTEAF
v_call: TRBV19; clone_size: -; j_call: TRBJ2-7; cdr3_aa: ASSIKESGVTYEQY
v_call: TRBV15; clone_size: -; j_call: TRBJ2-7; cdr3_aa: ATSRDRASTSEQY
v_call: TRBV7-9; clone_size: few; j_call: TRBJ2-5; cdr3_aa: ASSSELTGEETQY
v_call: TRBV14; clone_size: -; j_call: TRBJ2-7; cdr3_aa: ASSQDGGPYEQY
v_call: TRBV12-3/TRBV12-4; clone_size: few; j_call: TRBJ1-1; cdr3_aa: ASSLAREVSEAF
v_call: TRBV15; clone_size: -; j_call: TRBJ1-2; cdr3_aa: ATSRARRDVDGYGYT